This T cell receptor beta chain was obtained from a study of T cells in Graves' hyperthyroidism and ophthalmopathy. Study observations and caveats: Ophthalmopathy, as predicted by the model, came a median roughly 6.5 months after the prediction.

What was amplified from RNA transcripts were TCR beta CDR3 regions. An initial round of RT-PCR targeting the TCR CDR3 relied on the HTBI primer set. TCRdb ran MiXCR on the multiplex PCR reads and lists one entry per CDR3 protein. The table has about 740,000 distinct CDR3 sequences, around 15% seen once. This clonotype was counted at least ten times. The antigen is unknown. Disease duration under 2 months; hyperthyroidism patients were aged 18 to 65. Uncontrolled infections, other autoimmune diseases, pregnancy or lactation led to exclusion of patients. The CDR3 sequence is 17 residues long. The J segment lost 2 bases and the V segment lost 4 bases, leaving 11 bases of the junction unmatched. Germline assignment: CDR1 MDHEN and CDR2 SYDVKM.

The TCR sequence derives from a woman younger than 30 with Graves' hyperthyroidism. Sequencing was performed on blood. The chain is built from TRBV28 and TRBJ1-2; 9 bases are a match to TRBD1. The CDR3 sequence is CASSSSYLTGGNYGYTF. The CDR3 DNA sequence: TGTGCCAGCAGTTCTTCTTACCTGACAGGGGGAAACTATGGCTACACCTTC.